These 19 T cell receptor beta chains were sequenced from one sample in a study of T cells in Graves' hyperthyroidism and ophthalmopathy. TCR beta CDR3 region amplification was performed from RNA transcripts. Researchers ran a first-round RT-PCR on the TCR CDR3 using the HTBI primer set. MiXCR, run by TCRdb on the multiplex PCR reads, gives a single entry per CDR3 protein. The sample lists about 260,000 distinct CDR3 sequences, less than 20% occurring once. The sequencing input was blood. Receptors originate from a woman between 18 and 30 years old with Graves' ophthalmopathy.

This clonotype was observed a handful of times. This chain connects TRBV28 to TRBJ2-5, with 15 positions matching TRBD2. Germline loops: CDR1 MDHEN, CDR2 SYDVKM. The CDR3 is made up of 19 amino acids. Unmatched junction bases numbered 14, after V lost 7 bases and J lost 2 bases. The CDR3 loop is CASNPTVRTSGRAQETQYF. CDR3 DNA sequence: TGTGCCAGCAACCCAACGGTGAGGACTAGCGGGAGGGCACAAGAGACCCAGTACTTC.

This clonotype was detected once. V is TRBV7-2 and J is TRBJ2-3; TRBD2 matches at 11 bases. This CDR3 is 16 amino acids long. Germline lookup yields CDR1 SGHTA and CDR2 FQGNSA. The trim removed 4 bases at V and 5 bases at J, leaving 8 bases unmatched. The CDR3 here is CASSSTSGVVGDTQYF. For the CDR3, the DNA is TGTGCCAGCAGCTCGACTAGCGGGGTTGTCGGAGATACGCAGTATTTT.

This clonotype was seen repeatedly, ten times or more. The chain employs TRBV15 and TRBJ2-5; D may be TRBD1 or TRBD2 (5 bases each). Germline CDR1 and CDR2: LNHNV and YYDKDF (reference sequence). Between the trimmed V and J ends, which lost 0 bases and 5 bases, there was a span of 10 bases. The CDR3 is 14 amino acids. The CDR3 spells CATSRDFREETQYF. For the CDR3, the DNA is TGTGCCACCAGCAGAGATTTCAGGGAGGAGACCCAGTACTTC.

This clonotype appeared a few times. The chain combines TRBV6-4 with TRBJ2-1; a weak D match, TRBD1 (6 bases). Trimming removed 6 bases from V and 6 bases from J, with 12 bases in between. The germline gives CDR1 MRHNA, CDR2 SNTAGT. The CDR3 has 13 residues. The CDR3: CASRGPGANEQFF. The CDR3 DNA reads TGTGCCAGCAGGGGACCAGGGGCCAATGAGCAGTTCTTC.

This clonotype was seen only once. This could be a read error, since a much larger clone is one nucleotide away. The chain carries TRBV4-2 and TRBJ2-2; weak D call: TRBD1 (5 bases). This CDR3 region has 15 residues. Germline CDR1 reads LGHNA; CDR2 reads YNFKEQ. The CDR3, as DNA: TGTGCCATCAGCCAACCAACAGGGAACACCGGGGAGCTGTTTTTT. It is translated as CAISQPTGNTGELFF.

This clonotype was detected many times. This chain joins TRBV7-2 and TRBJ1-2, with 7 bases matching TRBD1. The CDR3 totals 13 residues. From germline, CDR1 is SGHTA and CDR2 FQGNSA. The J segment lost 7 bases and the V segment lost 6 bases, leaving 8 bases of the junction unmatched. For the CDR3, the DNA is TGTGCCAGCAGGGTGACAGGGCCGACTGGCTACACCTTC. It specifies CASRVTGPTGYTF.

This clonotype was counted at least ten times. The CDR3 DNA reads TGTGCCAGCACCCGAGACACGCCGGGCTCTGGGGCCAACGTCCTGACTTTC. This codes for CASTRDTPGSGANVLTF. The chain joins TRBV27 to TRBJ2-6; D gene unclear. Deletions cut 7 bases from V and 0 bases from J, with 16 bases between. This CDR3 contains 17 residues. Germline V gives CDR1 MNHEY, CDR2 SMNVEV (reference sequence).

This clonotype showed up many times. The genes are TRBV2 and TRBJ2-2; the D gene could be TRBD1 or TRBD2 (5 bases each). The V end lost 2 bases, the J end lost 4 bases, and 17 bases lay between the germline ends. CDR3 length: 17 amino acids. Per germline, CDR1 SNHLY and CDR2 FYNNEI. The CDR3 sequence: CASSERDVGWSTGELFF. CDR3 sequence (DNA): TGTGCCAGCAGTGAACGGGACGTCGGTTGGAGCACCGGGGAGCTGTTTTTT. Complete variable domain (other parts from reference TRBV2 and TRBJ2-2): EPEVTQTPSHQVTQMGQEVILRCVPISNHLYFYWYRQILGQKVEFLVSFYNNEISEKSEIFDDQFSVERPDGSNFTLKIRSTKLEDSAMYFCASSERDVGWSTGELFFGEGSRLTVL.

This clonotype was seen ten or more times. This chain uses TRBV12-3 or TRBV12-4 with TRBJ2-7; 8 bases match TRBD1. The CDR3 is 15 amino acids. Trimming cost V 3 bases and J 5 bases; bases outside gene matches: 9. The CDR3 here is CASSFWRQGLHEQYF. DNA of the CDR3: TGTGCCAGCAGTTTTTGGCGACAGGGGCTACACGAGCAGTACTTC.

The chain carries TRBV5-1 and TRBJ2-5; the D is unclear. V dropped 3 bases and J dropped 4 bases, with 10 bases sitting between them. CDR3 size: 13 residues. Germline V gene lookup returns CDR1 SGHRS and CDR2 YFSETQ. The CDR3 reads CASSSNMLETQYF. Here the CDR3 DNA reads TGCGCCAGCAGCTCAAATATGCTAGAGACCCAGTACTTC.

V usage is TRBV28 and J usage is TRBJ2-5; 8 positions agree with TRBD1. Germline lookup yields CDR1 MDHEN and CDR2 SYDVKM. The V gene end was trimmed by 7 bases and the J gene end by 2 bases; junction bases not matched to a gene: 3. The CDR3 contains 13 residues. CDR3 DNA sequence: TGTGCCAGCATACAGGGGGGACAAGAGACCCAGTACTTC. The encoded protein is CASIQGGQETQYF.

This clonotype was seen ten or more times. This chain uses TRBV24-1 with TRBJ2-1; 7 nucleotides line up with TRBD1. The CDR3 is 19 residues long. V shed 0 bases, J shed 0 bases, and the junction held 10 bases outside the gene matches. Germline V CDR1 and CDR2: KGHDR, SFDVKD. CDR3 sequence: CATSDLSEKRGPSYNEQFF. As DNA, the CDR3 is TGTGCCACCAGTGATTTGTCCGAGAAGAGGGGGCCCTCCTACAATGAGCAGTTCTTC.

This clonotype has at least ten counts. The chain uses TRBV7-9 and TRBJ1-6; D unresolved. Germline CDR1 is SEHNR and CDR2 is FQNEAQ (reference sequence). Trimming cost V 6 bases and J 7 bases, with 10 bases left between them. The CDR3 runs 13 residues. The CDR3 loop reads CASRARVNSPLHF. The DNA of the CDR3 is TGTGCCAGCAGGGCAAGAGTGAATTCACCCCTCCACTTT.

A word on this clonotype: This sequence may be a read error, since a much larger clone differs from it by one base. The chain is built from TRBV20-1 and TRBJ2-3, with TRBD2 as a possible D gene (5 bases). The CDR3 runs to 17 residues. Germline-derived CDR1 and CDR2 are DFQATT and SNEGSKA (reference sequence). Trimming shortened V by 6 bases and J by 6 bases, and 28 bases separated the two germline ends. The CDR3 DNA reads as TGCAGTGCCGCGGGTGGGCGGATGGAGGTTAAAGCCGATACGCAGTATTTT. Protein: CSAAGGRMEVKADTQYF.

This clonotype was observed many times. The chain couples TRBV20-1 to TRBJ2-7; D call uncertain. Looked up from germline, CDR1 is DFQATT and CDR2 is SNEGSKA (reference sequence). The CDR3 is made up of 13 amino acids. V was trimmed by 2 bases and J by 7 bases, leaving 15 bases between them. CDR3 residues: CSARRTGRVEQYF. The CDR3 coding sequence is TGCAGTGCTAGACGGACGGGTCGGGTGGAGCAGTACTTC.

This clonotype was seen ten or more times. The chain recombines TRBV11-2 with TRBJ2-3; the D gene is possibly TRBD1 (5 bases). The CDR3 loop spans 16 amino acids. The V end lost 6 bases, the J end lost 1 base, and 17 bases lay between the germline ends. Germline-derived CDR1 and CDR2 are SGHAT and FQNNGV. Here the CDR3 reads CASRPIRGSRTDTQYF. In DNA form, the CDR3 reads TGTGCCAGCAGGCCAATTAGGGGCAGTCGCACAGATACGCAGTATTTT.

This clonotype was seen many times. The rearrangement links TRBV3-1 to TRBJ2-3, with a possible D match to TRBD1 (5 bases). CDR3 length: 16 amino acids. Germline loops: CDR1 LGHDT, CDR2 YNNKEL (reference sequence). Trimming stripped 0 bases from V and 1 base from J, with 11 bases between. The CDR3 sequence: CASSQDQGAGTDTQYF. Written as DNA, the CDR3 is TGTGCCAGCAGCCAAGATCAGGGCGCCGGCACAGATACGCAGTATTTT.

In this sample, this clonotype turned up many times. This CDR3 reads CASSPTGQINPASTDTQYF. In DNA form, the CDR3 reads TGTGCCAGCAGTCCCACGGGCCAAATAAATCCCGCTAGCACAGATACGCAGTATTTT. This chain connects TRBV28 to TRBJ2-3, with D hard to call. CDR1 is MDHEN and CDR2 is SYDVKM in the germline V gene. CDR3 length: 19 amino acids. Trimming left V 5 bases short and J 0 bases short, with 24 bases between. The variable domain in full, completed from reference TRBV28 and TRBJ2-3, reads DVKVTQSSRYLVKRTGEKVFLECVQDMDHENMFWYRQDPGLGLRLIYFSYDVKMKEKGDIPEGYSVSREKKERFSLILESASTNQTSMYLCASSPTGQINPASTDTQYFGPGTRLTVL.

About this clonotype itself: The junction differs from germline at one of its ends, possibly a read error. The chain uses TRBV13 and TRBJ1-1; TRBD1 agrees at 10 bases. CDR1 is PRHDT and CDR2 is FYEKMQ in the germline V gene (reference sequence). The CDR3 consists of 15 residues. The CDR3 nucleotides are TGTGCCAGCAGCTTAGAAGGGACAGGGGAAACTGAAGTTTTCTTT. This encodes CASSLEGTGETEVFF. The full variable domain, rest sourced from reference TRBV13 and TRBJ1-1, is AAGVIQSPRHLIKEKRETATLKCYPIPRHDTVYWYQQGPGQDPQFLISFYEKMQSDKGSIPDRFSAQQFSDYHSELNMSSLELGDSALYFCASSLEGTGETEVFFGQGTRLTVV.